This TCR beta chain was retrieved from a study of a mutant IDH1 vaccine in newly diagnosed glioma. Background on the study: Across weeks 1, 3, 5, 7, 11, 15, 19 and 23, patients received a vaccination each time, eight in all. Investigators started vaccination 4-6 weeks after radiotherapy alone, or with temozolomide cycles. Most patients had radiochemotherapy with temozolomide before enrollment; others had one alone. Males made up about 62% and females approximately 40% of treated patients, whose mean age was approximately 41 years.

Only in-frame clones appear in the TCRdb table, and some are missing; sequencing was by immunoSEQ multiplex PCR. This sample yields around 57,000 clones, of which over 75% are seen a single time; 1.9% belongs to the top ten. Time point reported: week 11, during vaccination. The content of each vaccine dose was 300 ug of mutant IDH1 20-mer peptide, and topical imiquimod accompanied it. V was shortened by 8 bases and J by 3 bases, with 9 bases between the two germline ends. From germline, CDR1 is SGHAT and CDR2 FQNNGV. The CDR3 is 12 residues long. A word on this clone: The antigen is not known.

The V call is TRBV11-2, the J call TRBJ2-3; a possible D gene is TRBD2 (5 bases). The TCR was taken from a man aged 40-55 years with glioma. The material was PBMCs, obtained from a glioma patient whose treatment included an IDH1 peptide vaccine. As DNA, the CDR3 is TGTGCCAGCCGGGAAGGGACAGATACGCAGTATTTT. Its protein product is CASREGTDTQYF. The variable domain in full, completed from reference TRBV11-2 and TRBJ2-3, reads EAGVAQSPRYKIIEKRQSVAFWCNPISGHATLYWYQQILGQGPKLLIQFQNNGVVDDSQLPKDRFSAERLKGVDSTLKIQPAKLEDSAVYLCASREGTDTQYFGPGTRLTVL.